The text below deals with one TCR beta chain. Its matching antigen is unknown. This sample is drawn from a study of T cells expressing NK-cell markers. The wider study: Sorted CD3+CD56-NKG2C+, CD3+CD56+NKG2C- and CD3+CD56+NKG2C+ T cells were the source of the TCR beta repertoires.

Study-wide points: These same clonotypes (in several donors) also led the CD3+CD56-NKG2C+ fraction. NKG2C+ dominant clonotype frequencies in several donors were about 1.0-8% of CD8+ T cells.

Libraries used 5'RACE template switching adding universal primer site and UMIs. TCRdb reanalyzed the 5' RACE reads and collapses them to one entry per CDR3 protein, without DNA. In all, the sample yields fewer than 550,000 distinct CDR3 sequences. Germline CDR1 is SGHVS and CDR2 is FNYEAQ. There are 15 residues in the CDR3. This clonotype originated in a woman between 50 and 59 years old in good health. The chain is built from TRBV7-6 and TRBJ2-3. Input material: blood T cells: a sorted CD56 or NKG2C T cell subset, CD4+ or CD8+ T cells, or bulk PBMC T cells (not recorded which). The CDR3 reads CASSLVQSPIYTQYF.